Shown below are 28 T cell receptor beta chains from a single sample sequenced in a study of blood T cell repertoires in COVID-19. Sequencing used immunoSEQ multiplex PCR; TCRdb keeps in-frame clones, though not all of them. Among 150,000 to 200,000 clones listed, 80% to 85% were seen once. The sequencing sample was made of PBMCs or T cells enriched from blood (not recorded which). These receptors came from a woman aged 45 to 65 who had recovered from COVID-19.

V gene TRBV12-3 or TRBV12-4 combines with J gene TRBJ1-2; D possibly corresponds to TRBD1 (6 bases). V was shortened by 9 bases and J by 3 bases, with 8 bases between the two germline ends. This CDR3 contains 11 residues. The CDR3 DNA is TGTGCCAGTGGACAGCACTATGGCTACACCTTC. Translation gives CASGQHYGYTF.

The rearrangement uses TRBV5-1 and TRBJ1-3; TRBD1 is a possible D gene (5 bases). Germline V gene data show CDR1 as SGHRS and CDR2 as YFSETQ. The V end was cut by 5 bases, the J end by 1 base, with 10 bases between. This CDR3 is built from 14 residues. The CDR3 loop reads CASSSGGSGNTIYF. CDR3 nucleotide sequence: TGCGCCAGCAGTTCGGGGGGTTCTGGAAACACCATATATTTT.

The chain has TRBV18 and TRBJ2-1; D gene ambiguous. Germline CDR1 is KGHSH and CDR2 is LQKENI. Deletions cut 0 bases from V and 7 bases from J, with 7 bases between. The CDR3 extends over 13 amino acids. The CDR3 DNA is TGTGCCAGCTCACCACCGGGCCCTAATGAGCAGTTCTTC. Translated: CASSPPGPNEQFF.

This clone was seen a handful of times. V is TRBV29-1 and J is TRBJ1-1; maybe TRBD1 (5 bases). In germline, CDR1 is SQVTM, CDR2 ANQGSEA. The V and J ends lost 7 bases and 0 bases respectively, with 12 bases between them. The CDR3 consists of 13 residues. The CDR3 protein is CSAGPDMNTEAFF. For the CDR3, the DNA is TGCAGCGCTGGGCCGGACATGAACACTGAAGCTTTCTTT.

The CDR3 sequence: CASSQIGTGHYNEQFF. The CDR3 DNA reads TGTGCCAGCAGCCAAATTGGGACAGGTCACTACAATGAGCAGTTCTTC. V is TRBV14 and J is TRBJ2-1; 8 bases match TRBD1. Trimming took 2 bases from V and 3 from J; bases not matched to a gene: 6. The CDR3 runs 16 residues. The V gene's germline CDR1 is SGHDN and CDR2 FVKESK.

The rearrangement uses TRBV5-5 and TRBJ2-7; 12 nucleotides match TRBD2. Germline trimming cut 5 bases from V and 2 bases from J; bases unmatched to any gene: 8. Per the germline V gene, CDR1 is SGHKS and CDR2 is YYEKEE (reference sequence). The CDR3 is made up of 16 amino acids. The CDR3 is CASSLRTSGNTYEQYF. The CDR3 nucleotides read TGTGCCAGCAGTTTAAGGACTAGCGGGAATACCTACGAGCAGTACTTC. Full variable domain (rest looked up from reference TRBV5-5 and TRBJ2-7): DAGVTQSPTHLIKTRGQQVTLRCSPISGHKSVSWYQQVLGQGPQFIFQYYEKEERGRGNFPDRFSARQFPNYSSELNVNALLLGDSALYLCASSLRTSGNTYEQYFGPGTRLTVT.

This chain links TRBV11-2 with TRBJ1-5; TRBD1 might be the D (5 bases). Trimming removed 5 bases at V and 4 bases at J, with 15 bases between. This CDR3 is 15 amino acids long. Germline CDR1 and CDR2: SGHAT and FQNNGV. CDR3 loop: CASSPGGSGNQPQHF. As DNA, the CDR3 is TGTGCCAGCAGCCCGGGGGGTAGCGGGAATCAGCCCCAGCATTTT.

The chain recombines TRBV28 with TRBJ2-7, with no clear D. V lost 7 bases and J lost 1, with 14 bases in between. There are 14 residues in the CDR3. Germline V gives CDR1 MDHEN, CDR2 SYDVKM. CDR3: CASKSSASSYEQYF. The CDR3 DNA sequence: TGTGCCAGCAAATCTAGTGCGTCATCCTACGAGCAGTACTTC.

The chain uses TRBV4-2 and TRBJ2-7; TRBD1 might be the D (5 bases). There are 16 residues in the CDR3. The germline gives CDR1 LGHNA, CDR2 YNFKEQ. The V and J ends lost 3 bases and 2 bases respectively, with 17 bases between them. CDR3 sequence: CASSQAMGRDAYEQYF. Written as DNA, the CDR3 is TGTGCCAGCAGCCAGGCAATGGGCAGGGATGCCTACGAGCAGTACTTC.

This clone was counted a few times. This chain uses TRBV6-5 with TRBJ1-2; no clear D gene. V was pared by 2 bases and J by 7 bases, with 8 bases between. Germline assignment: CDR1 MNHEY and CDR2 SVGAGI. The length of the CDR3 is 12 residues. DNA of the CDR3: TGTGCCAGCAGTTACAGGGCGGGTGGCTACACCTTC. Amino acids: CASSYRAGGYTF.

CDR3 sequence reads: CASKKEGNSPLHF. The CDR3 region has the DNA TGTGCCAGCAAAAAGGAGGGTAATTCACCCCTCCACTTT. The rearrangement joins TRBV9 to TRBJ1-6; unclear D gene. This CDR3 comprises 13 residues. V was trimmed by 6 bases and J by 6 bases, leaving 10 bases between them. CDR1 and CDR2 (germline): SGDLS, YYNGEE.

The genes are TRBV28 and TRBJ2-7; 7 bases align to TRBD2. The CDR3 contains 14 residues. Germline V gene sequence: CDR1 MDHEN, CDR2 SYDVKM. J gave up 3 bases and V 7 bases, and 9 bases lay outside the gene matches. This chain's CDR3 is CASIGAGAGYEQYF. The CDR3 nucleotides are TGTGCCAGCATCGGTGCGGGAGCTGGCTACGAGCAGTACTTC.

The J gene is TRBJ2-2, the V gene TRBV27; tentatively, D is TRBD1 (6 bases). The CDR3 runs to 16 residues. From germline, CDR1 is MNHEY and CDR2 SMNVEV (reference sequence). Trimming cost V 5 bases and J 6 bases, with 19 bases left between them. In nucleotides, the CDR3 is TGTGCCAGCAGTCCCCACAGGGTAGCTGGGGCCGGGGAGCTGTTTTTT. Translating it yields CASSPHRVAGAGELFF.

The V gene is TRBV18, the J gene TRBJ2-5; 7 nucleotides agree with TRBD2. Trimming removed 3 bases from V and 1 base from J; junction bases left unmatched: 2. Germline lookup yields CDR1 KGHSH and CDR2 LQKENI. The length of the CDR3 is 14 residues. The CDR3 loop is CASSPRGVQETQYF. The CDR3 coding sequence is TGTGCCAGCTCACCCCGGGGGGTCCAAGAGACCCAGTACTTC. Looking up the rest from reference TRBV18 and TRBJ2-5 gives the full variable domain: NAGVMQNPRHLVRRRGQEARLRCSPMKGHSHVYWYRQLPEEGLKFMVYLQKENIIDESGMPKERFSAEFPKEGPSILRIQQVVRGDSAAYFCASSPRGVQETQYFGPGTRLLVL.

The chain links TRBV28 to TRBJ1-2; D is unclear. The V gene's germline CDR1 is MDHEN and CDR2 SYDVKM. V lost 1 base to trimming and J lost 7 bases, with 13 bases between them. The CDR3 extends over 14 amino acids. The CDR3 DNA reads TGTGCCAGCAGTTTATTCACCGGGATGCTTGGCTACACCTTC. This gives the protein CASSLFTGMLGYTF.

The V gene is TRBV10-3, the J gene TRBJ2-1, with 7 bases matching TRBD1. Germline trimming cut 11 bases from V and 5 bases from J; bases unmatched to any gene: 12. Germline loops: CDR1 ENHRY, CDR2 SYGVKD. The CDR3 is made up of 14 amino acids. The CDR3 DNA reads TGTGCCCCTCGACAGGGAAGGGGAGACAATGAGCAGTTCTTC. As protein: CAPRQGRGDNEQFF.

Only a few counts were recorded for this clone. A junction boundary mismatches the germline segment, possibly from a read error. J is TRBJ2-7 and V is TRBV27; 7 bases are a match to TRBD1. The CDR3 covers 16 residues. Germline-derived CDR1 and CDR2 are MNHEY and SMNVEV (reference sequence). The CDR3, as DNA: TGTGCCAGCAGTTCCGGGCCCTACAGGGGATCCTACGGGCAGTACTTC. It codes for CASSSGPYRGSYGQYF.

The rearrangement uses TRBV5-4 and TRBJ1-3; D not certain. Germline V gene lookup returns CDR1 SGHNT and CDR2 YYREEE (reference sequence). The V end was cut by 4 bases, the J end by 3 bases, with 8 bases between. The CDR3 is made up of 13 amino acids. The CDR3 loop is CASSPSGGNTIYF. CDR3 DNA: TGTGCCAGCAGCCCGTCAGGTGGAAACACCATATATTTT.

The chain joins TRBV5-1 to TRBJ1-3; 7 bases align to TRBD1. This CDR3 contains 15 residues. CDR1 and CDR2 from the germline V gene are SGHRS and YFSETQ. With V trimmed by 4 bases and J by 3 bases, 7 bases remained unmatched. This CDR3 is CASSPEGAGGNTIYF. Written as DNA, the CDR3 is TGCGCCAGCAGCCCGGAGGGGGCAGGTGGAAACACCATATATTTT. The whole variable domain, filled in from reference TRBV5-1 and TRBJ1-3, reads KAGVTQTPRYLIKTRGQQVTLSCSPISGHRSVSWYQQTPGQGLQFLFEYFSETQRNKGNFPGRFSGRQFSNSRSEMNVSTLELGDSALYLCASSPEGAGGNTIYFGEGSWLTVV.

This sequence joins TRBV6-5 and TRBJ1-2, with D possibly TRBD1 on 6 matching bases. V lost 6 bases, J lost 3 bases, and 11 bases lay in between. In germline, CDR1 is MNHEY, CDR2 SVGAGI. This CDR3 contains 13 residues. The CDR3 DNA is TGTGCCAGCAGGGTCGGACAGTACTATGGCTACACCTTC. Protein sequence: CASRVGQYYGYTF.

The chain has TRBV19 and TRBJ1-2; 9 bases match TRBD1. Germline V CDR1 and CDR2: LNHDA, SQIVND (reference sequence). This CDR3 has 15 residues. V lost 2 bases, J lost 6 bases, and 7 bases stayed unmatched. The CDR3, as DNA: TGTGCCAGTAGTATAAGGTTCGGACAGGGGCATGGCTACACCTTC. Translation gives CASSIRFGQGHGYTF.

This chain uses TRBV19 with TRBJ1-1, with D perhaps TRBD1 (5 bases). V dropped 6 bases and J dropped 1 base, with 12 bases sitting between them. This CDR3 has 14 residues. The V gene's germline CDR1 is LNHDA and CDR2 SQIVND (reference sequence). The CDR3 loop reads CASRPGGSNTEAFF. For the CDR3, the DNA is TGTGCCAGTAGACCGGGGGGATCGAACACTGAAGCTTTCTTT.

The chain is built from TRBV18 and TRBJ1-4; D gene ambiguous. With 6 bases removed from V and 0 bases from J, the gap between germline ends came to 11 bases. The CDR3 is made up of 15 amino acids. From germline, CDR1 is KGHSH and CDR2 LQKENI. The CDR3 region has the DNA TGTGCCAGCTCGATTTGGCCCCCAACTAATGAAAAACTGTTTTTT. This sequence encodes CASSIWPPTNEKLFF.

The genes are TRBV28 and TRBJ2-2; D possibly corresponds to TRBD1 (6 bases). CDR1 is MDHEN, CDR2 SYDVKM, per germline. CDR3 length: 15 amino acids. Trimming removed 8 bases at V and 4 bases at J, with 17 bases between. The DNA for the CDR3 is TGTGCCAGCGGGGGCTGGAGGTCGACCACCGGGGAGCTGTTTTTT. This codes for CASGGWRSTTGELFF.

The chain is built from TRBV7-3 and TRBJ2-7, with a weak D call TRBD2 (6 bases). Germline CDR1 SGHTA, CDR2 FQGTGA. Trimming shortened V by 2 bases and J by 6 bases, and 11 bases separated the two germline ends. This CDR3 is built from 13 residues. The CDR3 DNA is TGTGCCAGCAGCTTAGGGGGGATCTCCGAGCAGTACTTC. Translated: CASSLGGISEQYF.

The chain is built from TRBV11-3 and TRBJ2-3; weak D call: TRBD2 (5 bases). Trimming shortened V by 3 bases and J by 2 bases, and 12 bases separated the two germline ends. Germline lookup yields CDR1 SGHNT and CDR2 YENEEA. The CDR3 runs to 15 residues. The DNA for the CDR3 is TGTGCCAGCAGCTTCCTCCCGGGGTACACAGATACGCAGTATTTT. This encodes CASSFLPGYTDTQYF.

The V gene is TRBV7-9, the J gene TRBJ1-1; D remains unclear. The CDR3 spans 13 residues. V dropped 5 bases and J dropped 6 bases, with 13 bases sitting between them. Germline V gene data show CDR1 as SEHNR and CDR2 as FQNEAQ (reference sequence). CDR3 protein: CASSPRDKAEAFF. CDR3 nucleotide sequence: TGTGCCAGCAGCCCCCGAGACAAGGCTGAAGCTTTCTTT. The full variable domain, its missing parts supplied by reference TRBV7-9 and TRBJ1-1, is DTGVSQNPRHKITKRGQNVTFRCDPISEHNRLYWYRQTLGQGPEFLTYFQNEAQLEKSRLLSDRFSAERPKGSFSTLEIQRTEQGDSAMYLCASSPRDKAEAFFGQGTRLTVV.

V gene TRBV2 combines with J gene TRBJ1-2; D might be TRBD1 (5 bases). This CDR3 region has 11 residues. From germline, CDR1 is SNHLY and CDR2 FYNNEI. V was clipped by 5 bases and J by 6 bases, with 7 bases between them. The CDR3 DNA reads TGTGCCAGCAGTCCAGGGAATGGCTACACCTTC. Protein product: CASSPGNGYTF.